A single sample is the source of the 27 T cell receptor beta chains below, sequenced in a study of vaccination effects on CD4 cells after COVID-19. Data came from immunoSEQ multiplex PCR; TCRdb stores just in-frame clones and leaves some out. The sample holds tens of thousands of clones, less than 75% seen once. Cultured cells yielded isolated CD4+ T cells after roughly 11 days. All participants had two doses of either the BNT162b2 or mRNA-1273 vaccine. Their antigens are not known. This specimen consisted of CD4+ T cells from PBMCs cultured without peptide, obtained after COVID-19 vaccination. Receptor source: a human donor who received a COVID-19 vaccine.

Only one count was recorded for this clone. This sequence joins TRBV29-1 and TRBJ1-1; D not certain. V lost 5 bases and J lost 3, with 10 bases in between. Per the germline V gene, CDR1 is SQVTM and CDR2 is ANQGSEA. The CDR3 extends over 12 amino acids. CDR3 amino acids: CSVRTADTEAFF. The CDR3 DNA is TGCAGCGTTAGGACCGCCGACACTGAAGCTTTCTTT.

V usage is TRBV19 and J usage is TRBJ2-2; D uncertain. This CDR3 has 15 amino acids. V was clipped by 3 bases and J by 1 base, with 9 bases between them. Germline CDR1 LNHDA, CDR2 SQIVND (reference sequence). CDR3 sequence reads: CASSITNGNTGELFF. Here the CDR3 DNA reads TGTGCCAGTAGTATTACGAATGGGAACACCGGGGAGCTGTTTTTT.

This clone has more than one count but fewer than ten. CDR3 nucleotide sequence: TGTGCCAGCAGCGTCGGGACAGGGGCCGGGGAGCTGTTTTTT. This gives the protein CASSVGTGAGELFF. The rearrangement links TRBV9 to TRBJ2-2; 10 bases fit TRBD1. The V gene end was trimmed by 2 bases and the J gene end by 6 bases; junction bases not matched to a gene: 1. This CDR3 comprises 14 residues. Germline V CDR1 and CDR2: SGDLS, YYNGEE.

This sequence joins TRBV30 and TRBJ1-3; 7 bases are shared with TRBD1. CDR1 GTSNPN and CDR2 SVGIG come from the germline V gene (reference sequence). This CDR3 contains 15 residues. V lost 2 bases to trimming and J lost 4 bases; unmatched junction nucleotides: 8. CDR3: CAWSRTGDSGNTIYF. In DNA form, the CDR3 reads TGTGCCTGGAGTCGTACAGGGGACTCGGGAAACACCATATATTTT.

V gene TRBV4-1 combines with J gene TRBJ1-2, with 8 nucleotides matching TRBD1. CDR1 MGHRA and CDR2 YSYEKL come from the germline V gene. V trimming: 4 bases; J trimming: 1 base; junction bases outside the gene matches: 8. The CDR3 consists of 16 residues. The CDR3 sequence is CASSPDREGRNYGYTF. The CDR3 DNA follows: TGCGCCAGCAGCCCGGACAGGGAGGGACGTAACTATGGCTACACCTTC.

CDR3 sequence reads: CASSPSRQAYEQYV. The CDR3 DNA reads as TGTGCCAGCTCACCATCCCGACAGGCTTACGAGCAGTACGTC. The chain recombines TRBV18 with TRBJ2-7; possible D gene TRBD1, 6 bases. The V and J ends lost 2 bases and 4 bases respectively, with 12 bases between them. Germline lookup yields CDR1 KGHSH and CDR2 LQKENI. The length of the CDR3 is 14 residues.

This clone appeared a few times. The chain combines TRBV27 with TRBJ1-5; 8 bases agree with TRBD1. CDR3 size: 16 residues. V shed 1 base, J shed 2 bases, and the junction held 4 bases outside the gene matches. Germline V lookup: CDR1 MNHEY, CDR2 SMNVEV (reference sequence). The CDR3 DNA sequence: TGTGCCAGCAGTTTATTGTCAGGGGGCGGCAATCAGCCCCAGCATTTT. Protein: CASSLLSGGGNQPQHF.

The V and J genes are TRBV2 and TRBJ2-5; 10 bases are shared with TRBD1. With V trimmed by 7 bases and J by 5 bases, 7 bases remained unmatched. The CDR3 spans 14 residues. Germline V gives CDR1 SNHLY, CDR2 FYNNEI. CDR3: CASKGQGIQETQYF. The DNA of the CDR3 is TGTGCCAGCAAGGGACAGGGGATCCAGGAGACCCAGTACTTC.

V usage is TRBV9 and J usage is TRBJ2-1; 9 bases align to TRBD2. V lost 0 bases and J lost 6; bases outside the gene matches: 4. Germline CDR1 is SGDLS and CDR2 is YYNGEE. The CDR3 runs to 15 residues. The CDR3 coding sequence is TGTGCCAGCAGCGTAGGTGGCGGGGGGGCCAATGAGCAGTTCTTC. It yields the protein CASSVGGGGANEQFF. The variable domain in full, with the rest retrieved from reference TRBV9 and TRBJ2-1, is DSGVTQTPKHLITATGQRVTLRCSPRSGDLSVYWYQQSLDQGLQFLIQYYNGEERAKGNILERFSAQQFPDLHSELNLSSLELGDSALYFCASSVGGGGANEQFFGPGTRLTVL.

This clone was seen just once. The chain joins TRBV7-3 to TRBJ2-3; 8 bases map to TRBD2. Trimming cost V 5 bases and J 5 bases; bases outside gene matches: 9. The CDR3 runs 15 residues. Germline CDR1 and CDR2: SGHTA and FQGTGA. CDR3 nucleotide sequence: TGTGCCAGCAGCGAGCGGGGGTACCTCGGAGATACGCAGTATTTT. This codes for CASSERGYLGDTQYF.

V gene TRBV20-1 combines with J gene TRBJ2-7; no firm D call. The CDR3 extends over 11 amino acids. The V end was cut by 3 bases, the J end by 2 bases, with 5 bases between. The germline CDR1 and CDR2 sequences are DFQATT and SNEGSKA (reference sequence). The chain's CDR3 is CSARTPYEQYV. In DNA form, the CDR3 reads TGCAGTGCTAGGACTCCCTACGAGCAGTACGTC.

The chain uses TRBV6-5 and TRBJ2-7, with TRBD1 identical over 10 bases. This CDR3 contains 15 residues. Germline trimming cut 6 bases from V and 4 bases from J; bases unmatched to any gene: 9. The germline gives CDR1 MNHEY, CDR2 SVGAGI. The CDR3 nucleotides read TGTGCCAGCAGGGCCGGGACAGGGGTCGTGTACGAGCAGTACGTC. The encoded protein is CASRAGTGVVYEQYV.

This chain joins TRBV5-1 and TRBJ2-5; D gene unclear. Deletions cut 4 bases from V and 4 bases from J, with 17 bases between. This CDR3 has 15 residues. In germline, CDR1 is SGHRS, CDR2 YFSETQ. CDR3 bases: TGCGCCAGCAGCCTCACGGGTCCCCCGGGAGAGACCCAGTACTTC. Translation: CASSLTGPPGETQYF.

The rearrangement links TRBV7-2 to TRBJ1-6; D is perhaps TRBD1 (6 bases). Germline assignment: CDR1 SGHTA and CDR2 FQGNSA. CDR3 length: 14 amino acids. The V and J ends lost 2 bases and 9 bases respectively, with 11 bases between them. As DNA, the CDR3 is TGTGCCAGCAGCTTAATACAGGGCGGTTCACCCCTCCACTTT. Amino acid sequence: CASSLIQGGSPLHF.

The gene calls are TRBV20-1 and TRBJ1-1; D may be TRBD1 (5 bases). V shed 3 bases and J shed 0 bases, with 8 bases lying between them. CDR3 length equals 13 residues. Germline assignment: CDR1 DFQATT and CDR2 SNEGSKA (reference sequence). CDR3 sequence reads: CSASGHLNTEAFF. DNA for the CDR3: TGCAGTGCTAGTGGACATCTGAACACTGAAGCTTTCTTT.

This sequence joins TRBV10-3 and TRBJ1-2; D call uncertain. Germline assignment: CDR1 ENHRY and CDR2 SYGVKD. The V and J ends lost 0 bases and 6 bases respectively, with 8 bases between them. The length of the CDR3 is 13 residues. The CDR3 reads CAISESIFDGYTF. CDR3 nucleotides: TGTGCCATCAGTGAGTCTATCTTTGATGGCTACACCTTC.

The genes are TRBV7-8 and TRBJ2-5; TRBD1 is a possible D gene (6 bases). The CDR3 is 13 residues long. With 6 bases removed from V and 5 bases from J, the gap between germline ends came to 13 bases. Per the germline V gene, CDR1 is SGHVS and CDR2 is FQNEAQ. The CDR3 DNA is TGTGCCAGCAGTTCACAGGGTGGGGAGACCCAGTACTTC. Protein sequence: CASSSQGGETQYF. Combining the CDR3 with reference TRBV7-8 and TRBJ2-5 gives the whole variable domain GAGVSQSPRYKVAKRGQDVALRCDPISGHVSLFWYQQALGQGPEFLTYFQNEAQLDKSGLPSDRFFAERPEGSVSTLKIQRTQQEDSAVYLCASSSQGGETQYFGPGTRLLVL.

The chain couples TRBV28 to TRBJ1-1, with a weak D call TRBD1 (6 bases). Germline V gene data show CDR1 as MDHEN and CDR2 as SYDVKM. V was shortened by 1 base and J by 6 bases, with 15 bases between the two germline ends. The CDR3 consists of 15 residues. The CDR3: CASSLSGTGYPEAFF. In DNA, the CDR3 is TGTGCCAGCAGTTTATCTGGCACAGGGTACCCTGAAGCTTTCTTT.

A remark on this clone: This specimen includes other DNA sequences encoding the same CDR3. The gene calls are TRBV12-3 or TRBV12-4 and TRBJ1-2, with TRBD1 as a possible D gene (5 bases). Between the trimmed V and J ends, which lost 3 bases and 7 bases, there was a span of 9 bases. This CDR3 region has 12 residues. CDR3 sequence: CASSLAGSGYTF. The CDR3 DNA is TGTGCCAGCAGTTTGGCAGGGAGTGGCTACACCTTC.

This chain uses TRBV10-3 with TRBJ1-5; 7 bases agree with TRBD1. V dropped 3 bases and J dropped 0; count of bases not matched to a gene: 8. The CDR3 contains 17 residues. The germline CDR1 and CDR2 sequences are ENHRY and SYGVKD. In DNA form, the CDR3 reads TGTGCCATCAGTGATACAGGGGCGGGATATAGCAATCAGCCCCAGCATTTT. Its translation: CAISDTGAGYSNQPQHF.

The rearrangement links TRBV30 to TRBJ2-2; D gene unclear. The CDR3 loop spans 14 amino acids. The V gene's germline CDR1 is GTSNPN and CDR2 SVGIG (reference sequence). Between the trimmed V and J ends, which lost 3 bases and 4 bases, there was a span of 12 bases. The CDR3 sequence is CAWSLGWATGELFF. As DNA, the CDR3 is TGTGCCTGGAGCCTGGGTTGGGCCACCGGGGAGCTGTTTTTT.

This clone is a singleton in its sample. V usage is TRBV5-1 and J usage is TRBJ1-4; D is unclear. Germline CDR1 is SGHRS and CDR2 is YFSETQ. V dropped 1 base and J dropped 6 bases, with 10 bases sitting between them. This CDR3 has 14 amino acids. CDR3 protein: CASSLLTLDEKLFF. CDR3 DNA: TGCGCCAGCAGCTTGCTGACATTGGATGAAAAACTGTTTTTT.

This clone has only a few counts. CDR3 amino acids: CAWRNTGELFF. The CDR3, as DNA: TGTGCCTGGAGGAATACCGGGGAGCTGTTTTTT. V gene TRBV30 combines with J gene TRBJ2-2; no firm D call. V was shortened by 3 bases and J by 5 bases, with 4 bases between the two germline ends. The CDR3 covers 11 residues. Germline CDR1 is GTSNPN and CDR2 is SVGIG (reference sequence).

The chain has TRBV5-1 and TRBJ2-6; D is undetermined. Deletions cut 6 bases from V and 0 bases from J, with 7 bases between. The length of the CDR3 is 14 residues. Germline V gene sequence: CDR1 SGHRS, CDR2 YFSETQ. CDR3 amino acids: CASTFDSGANVLTF. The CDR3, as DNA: TGCGCCAGCACTTTTGACTCTGGGGCCAACGTCCTGACTTTC.

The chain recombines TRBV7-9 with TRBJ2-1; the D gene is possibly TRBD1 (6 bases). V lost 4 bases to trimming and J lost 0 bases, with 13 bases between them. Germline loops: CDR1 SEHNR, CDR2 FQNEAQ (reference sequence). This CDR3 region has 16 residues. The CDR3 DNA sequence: TGTGCCAGCAGCTCCCAGGGGCCGAGCTCCTACAATGAGCAGTTCTTC. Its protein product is CASSSQGPSSYNEQFF.

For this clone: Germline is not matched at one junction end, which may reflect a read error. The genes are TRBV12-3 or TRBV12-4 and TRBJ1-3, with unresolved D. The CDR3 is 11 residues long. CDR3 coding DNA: TGTGCCAGCAGTCTCCGGAAAACATCGTACTTT. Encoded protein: CASSLRKTSYF.

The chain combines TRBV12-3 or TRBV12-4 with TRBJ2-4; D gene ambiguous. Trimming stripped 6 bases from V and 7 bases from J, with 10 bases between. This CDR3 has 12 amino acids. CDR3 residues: CASSPSLNIQYF. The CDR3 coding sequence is TGTGCCAGCAGCCCCAGTTTGAACATTCAGTACTTC.